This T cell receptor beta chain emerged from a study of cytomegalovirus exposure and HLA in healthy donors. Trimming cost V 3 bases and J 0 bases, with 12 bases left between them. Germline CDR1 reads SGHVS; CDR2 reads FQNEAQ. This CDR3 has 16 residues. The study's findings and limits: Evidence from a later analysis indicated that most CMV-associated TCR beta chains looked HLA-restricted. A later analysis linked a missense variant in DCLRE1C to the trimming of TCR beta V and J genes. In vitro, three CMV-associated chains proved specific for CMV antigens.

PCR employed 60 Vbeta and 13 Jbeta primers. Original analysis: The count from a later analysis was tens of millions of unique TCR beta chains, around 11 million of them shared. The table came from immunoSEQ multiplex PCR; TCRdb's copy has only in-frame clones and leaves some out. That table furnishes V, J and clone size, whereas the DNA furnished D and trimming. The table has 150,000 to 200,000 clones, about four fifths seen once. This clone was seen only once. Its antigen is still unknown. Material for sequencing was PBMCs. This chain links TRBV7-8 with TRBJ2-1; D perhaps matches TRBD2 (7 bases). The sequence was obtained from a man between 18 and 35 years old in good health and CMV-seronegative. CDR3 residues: CASSFRGGFSYNEQFF. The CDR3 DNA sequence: TGTGCCAGCAGCTTTAGGGGGGGTTTCTCCTACAATGAGCAGTTCTTC.